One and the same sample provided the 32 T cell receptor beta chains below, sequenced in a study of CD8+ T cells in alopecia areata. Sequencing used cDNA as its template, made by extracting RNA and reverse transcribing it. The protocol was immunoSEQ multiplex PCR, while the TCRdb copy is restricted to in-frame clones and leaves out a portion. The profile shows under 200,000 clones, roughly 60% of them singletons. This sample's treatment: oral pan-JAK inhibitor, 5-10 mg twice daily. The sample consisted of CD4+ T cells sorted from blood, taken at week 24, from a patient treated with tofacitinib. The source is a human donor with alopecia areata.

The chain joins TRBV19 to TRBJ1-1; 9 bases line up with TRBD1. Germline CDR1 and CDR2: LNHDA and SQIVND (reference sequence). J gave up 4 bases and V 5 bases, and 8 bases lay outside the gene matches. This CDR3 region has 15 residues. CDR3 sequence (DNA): TGTGCCAGTAGTTTTACAGGGGGCGTCAGCACTGAAGCTTTCTTT. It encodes CASSFTGGVSTEAFF. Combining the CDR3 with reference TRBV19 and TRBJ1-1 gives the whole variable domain DGGITQSPKYLFRKEGQNVTLSCEQNLNHDAMYWYRQDPGQGLRLIYYSQIVNDFQKGDIAEGYSVSREKKESFPLTVTSAQKNPTAFYLCASSFTGGVSTEAFFGQGTRLTVV.

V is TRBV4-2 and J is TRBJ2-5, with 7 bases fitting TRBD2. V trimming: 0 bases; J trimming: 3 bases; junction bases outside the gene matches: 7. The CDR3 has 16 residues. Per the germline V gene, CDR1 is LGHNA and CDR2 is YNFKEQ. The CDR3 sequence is CASSQEGGSFEETQYF. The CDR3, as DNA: TGTGCCAGCAGCCAAGAGGGCGGGAGTTTTGAAGAGACCCAGTACTTC.

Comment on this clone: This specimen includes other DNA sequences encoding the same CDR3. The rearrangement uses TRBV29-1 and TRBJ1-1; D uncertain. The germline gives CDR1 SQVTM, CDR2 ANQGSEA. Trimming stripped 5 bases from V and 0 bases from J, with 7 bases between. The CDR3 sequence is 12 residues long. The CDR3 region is CSVSGMNTEAFF. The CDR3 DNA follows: TGCAGCGTTTCAGGTATGAACACTGAAGCTTTCTTT. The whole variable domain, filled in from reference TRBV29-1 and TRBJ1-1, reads SAVISQKPSRDICQRGTSLTIQCQVDSQVTMMFWYRQQPGQSLTLIATANQGSEATYESGFVIDKFPISRPNLTFSTLTVSNMSPEDSSIYLCSVSGMNTEAFFGQGTRLTVV.

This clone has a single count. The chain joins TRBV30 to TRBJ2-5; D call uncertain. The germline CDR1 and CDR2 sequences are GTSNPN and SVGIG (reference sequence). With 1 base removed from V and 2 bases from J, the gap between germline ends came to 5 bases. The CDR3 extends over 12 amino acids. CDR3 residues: CAWSAGQETQYF. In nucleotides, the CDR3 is TGTGCCTGGAGTGCCGGACAAGAGACCCAGTACTTC.

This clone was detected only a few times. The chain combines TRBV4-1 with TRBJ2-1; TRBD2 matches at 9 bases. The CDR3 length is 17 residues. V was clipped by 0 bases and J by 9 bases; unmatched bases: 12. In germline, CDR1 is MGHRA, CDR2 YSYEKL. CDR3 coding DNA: TGCGCCAGCAGCCAAGAAGGAGCGGGGGGTTCTATCGGTGAGCAGTTCTTC. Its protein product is CASSQEGAGGSIGEQFF.

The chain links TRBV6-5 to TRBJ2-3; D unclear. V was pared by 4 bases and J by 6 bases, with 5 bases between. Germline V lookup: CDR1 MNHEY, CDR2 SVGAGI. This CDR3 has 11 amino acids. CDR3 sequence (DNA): TGTGCCAGCAGTTTCCGGGATACGCAGTATTTT. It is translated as CASSFRDTQYF.

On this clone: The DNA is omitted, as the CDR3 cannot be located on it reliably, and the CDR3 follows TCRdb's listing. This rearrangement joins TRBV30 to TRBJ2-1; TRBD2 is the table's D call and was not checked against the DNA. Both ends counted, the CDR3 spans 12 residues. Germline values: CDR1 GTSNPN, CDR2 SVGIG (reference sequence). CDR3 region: CAWSVGRGSEFF.

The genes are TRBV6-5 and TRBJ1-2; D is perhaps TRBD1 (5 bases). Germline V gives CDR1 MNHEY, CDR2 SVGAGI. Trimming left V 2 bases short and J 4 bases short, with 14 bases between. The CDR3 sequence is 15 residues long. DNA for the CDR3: TGTGCCAGCAGTTACAGCGGGGAGGGGAGCTATGGCTACACCTTC. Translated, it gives CASSYSGEGSYGYTF.

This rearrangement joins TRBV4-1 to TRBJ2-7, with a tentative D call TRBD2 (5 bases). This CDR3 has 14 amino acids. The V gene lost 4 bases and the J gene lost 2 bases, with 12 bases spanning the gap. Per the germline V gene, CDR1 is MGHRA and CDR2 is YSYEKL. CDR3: CASSPPGLTYEQYF. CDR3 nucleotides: TGCGCCAGCAGCCCCCCGGGGTTAACCTACGAGCAGTACTTC.

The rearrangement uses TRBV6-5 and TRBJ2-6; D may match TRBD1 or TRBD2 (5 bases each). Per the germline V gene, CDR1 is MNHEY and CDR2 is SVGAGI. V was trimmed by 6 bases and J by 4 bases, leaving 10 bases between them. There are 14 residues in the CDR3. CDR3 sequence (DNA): TGTGCCAGCAGGGGGGATACCGGGGCCAACGTCCTGACTTTC. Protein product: CASRGDTGANVLTF.

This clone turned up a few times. This CDR3 is CASSATGNYGYTF. CDR3 nucleotides: TGTGCCAGCAGTGCGACAGGGAACTATGGCTACACCTTC. The chain has TRBV25-1 and TRBJ1-2, with TRBD1 matching over 7 bases. The V gene's germline CDR1 is MGHDK and CDR2 SYGVNS. V was pared by 4 bases and J by 2 bases, with 1 base of the junction left unmatched. This CDR3 contains 13 residues.

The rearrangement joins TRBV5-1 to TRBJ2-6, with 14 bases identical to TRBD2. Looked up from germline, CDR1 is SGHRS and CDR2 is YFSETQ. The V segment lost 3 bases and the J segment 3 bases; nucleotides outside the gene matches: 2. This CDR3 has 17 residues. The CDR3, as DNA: TGCGCCAGCAGCTGGACTAGCGGGGGGCGTGGGGCCAACGTCCTGACTTTC. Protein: CASSWTSGGRGANVLTF. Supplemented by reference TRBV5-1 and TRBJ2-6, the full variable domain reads KAGVTQTPRYLIKTRGQQVTLSCSPISGHRSVSWYQQTPGQGLQFLFEYFSETQRNKGNFPGRFSGRQFSNSRSEMNVSTLELGDSALYLCASSWTSGGRGANVLTFGAGSRLTVL.

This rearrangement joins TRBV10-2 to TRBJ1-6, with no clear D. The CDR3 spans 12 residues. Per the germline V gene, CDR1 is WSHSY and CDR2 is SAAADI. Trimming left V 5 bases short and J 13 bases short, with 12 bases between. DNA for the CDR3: TGCGCCAGCAGTCCCACTTTAGACCCCCTCCACTTT. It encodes CASSPTLDPLHF.

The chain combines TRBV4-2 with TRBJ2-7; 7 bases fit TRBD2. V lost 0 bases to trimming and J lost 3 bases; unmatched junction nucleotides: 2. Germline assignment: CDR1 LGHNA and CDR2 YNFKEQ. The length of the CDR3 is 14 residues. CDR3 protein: CASSQEWDYYEQYF. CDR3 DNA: TGTGCCAGCAGCCAAGAATGGGACTACTACGAGCAGTACTTC.

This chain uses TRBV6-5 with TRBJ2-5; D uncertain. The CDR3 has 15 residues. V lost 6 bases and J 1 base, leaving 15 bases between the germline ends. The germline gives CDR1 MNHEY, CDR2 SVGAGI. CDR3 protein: CASRSKQHRQETQYF. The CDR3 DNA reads TGTGCCAGCAGGAGTAAACAACACCGCCAAGAGACCCAGTACTTC.

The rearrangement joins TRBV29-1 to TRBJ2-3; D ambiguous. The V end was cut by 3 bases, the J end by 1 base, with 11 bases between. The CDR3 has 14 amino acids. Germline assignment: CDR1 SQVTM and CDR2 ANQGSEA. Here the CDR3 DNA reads TGCAGCGTTGATTCTGGAGTAGGCACAGATACGCAGTATTTT. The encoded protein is CSVDSGVGTDTQYF.

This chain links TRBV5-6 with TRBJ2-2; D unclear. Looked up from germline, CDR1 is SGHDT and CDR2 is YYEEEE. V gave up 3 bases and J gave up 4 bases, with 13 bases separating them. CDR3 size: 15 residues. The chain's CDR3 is CASSSLERVTGELFF. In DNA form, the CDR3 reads TGTGCCAGCAGCTCCCTAGAACGGGTCACCGGGGAGCTGTTTTTT.

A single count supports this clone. The CDR3 sequence is CSVERGVIQGNNEQFF. CDR3 DNA sequence: TGCAGCGTTGAAAGAGGTGTCATCCAGGGGAACAATGAGCAGTTCTTC. The chain carries TRBV29-1 and TRBJ2-1, with a possible D match to TRBD1 (6 bases). The V end was cut by 2 bases, the J end by 5 bases, with 19 bases between. The CDR3 totals 16 residues. CDR1 and CDR2 from the germline V gene are SQVTM and ANQGSEA.

The CDR3 is CASSLNRVHEQYF. DNA of the CDR3: TGTGCCAGCAGCCTCAACAGGGTCCACGAGCAGTACTTC. The J gene is TRBJ2-7, the V gene TRBV7-2; possibly TRBD1 for D (6 bases). The germline CDR1 and CDR2 sequences are SGHTA and FQGNSA. This CDR3 has 13 residues. With 5 bases removed from V and 5 bases from J, the gap between germline ends came to 13 bases.

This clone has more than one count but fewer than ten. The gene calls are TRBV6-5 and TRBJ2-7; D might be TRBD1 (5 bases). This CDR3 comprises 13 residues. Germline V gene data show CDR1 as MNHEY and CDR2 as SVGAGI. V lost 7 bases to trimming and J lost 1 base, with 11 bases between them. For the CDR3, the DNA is TGTGCCAGCACCCCAGGGCGGTCCTACGAGCAGTACTTC. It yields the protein CASTPGRSYEQYF.

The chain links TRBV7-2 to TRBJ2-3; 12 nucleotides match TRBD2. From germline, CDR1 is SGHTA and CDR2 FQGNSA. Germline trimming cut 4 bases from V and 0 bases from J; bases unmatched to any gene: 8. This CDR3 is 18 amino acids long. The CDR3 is CASSSTSGGLFSTDTQYF. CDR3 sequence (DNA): TGTGCCAGCAGCTCGACTAGCGGGGGCCTATTTAGCACAGATACGCAGTATTTT.

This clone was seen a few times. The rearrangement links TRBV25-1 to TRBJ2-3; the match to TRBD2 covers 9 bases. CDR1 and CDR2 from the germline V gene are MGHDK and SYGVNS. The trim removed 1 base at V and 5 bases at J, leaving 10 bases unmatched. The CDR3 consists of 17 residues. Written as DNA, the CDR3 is TGTGCCAGCAGTGAATTGGGTCTAGCGGGGTCCGGAGATACGCAGTATTTT. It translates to CASSELGLAGSGDTQYF.

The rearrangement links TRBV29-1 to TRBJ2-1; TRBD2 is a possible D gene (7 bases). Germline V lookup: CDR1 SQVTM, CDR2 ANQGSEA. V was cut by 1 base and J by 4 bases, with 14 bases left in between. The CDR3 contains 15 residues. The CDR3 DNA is TGCAGCGTTGAAGTACCCGGGGGGACATACAATGAGCAGTTCTTC. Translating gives CSVEVPGGTYNEQFF.

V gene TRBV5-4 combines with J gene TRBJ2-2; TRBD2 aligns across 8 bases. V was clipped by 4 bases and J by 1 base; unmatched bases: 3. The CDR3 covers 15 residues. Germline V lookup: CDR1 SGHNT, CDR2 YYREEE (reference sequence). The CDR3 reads CASSIAGQNTGELFF. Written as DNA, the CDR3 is TGTGCCAGCAGCATAGCGGGACAGAACACCGGGGAGCTGTTTTTT.

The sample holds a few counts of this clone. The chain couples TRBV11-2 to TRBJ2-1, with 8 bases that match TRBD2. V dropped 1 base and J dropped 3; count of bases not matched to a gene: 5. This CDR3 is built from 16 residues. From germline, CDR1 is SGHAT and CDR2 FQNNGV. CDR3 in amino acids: CASSLGGGRRYNEQFF. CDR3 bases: TGTGCCAGCAGCTTAGGCGGGGGGCGGCGCTACAATGAGCAGTTCTTC.

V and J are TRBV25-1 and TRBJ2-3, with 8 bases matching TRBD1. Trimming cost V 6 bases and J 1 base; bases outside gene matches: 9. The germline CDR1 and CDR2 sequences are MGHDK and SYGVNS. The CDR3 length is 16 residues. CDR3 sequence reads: CASSQGTGWGTDTQYF. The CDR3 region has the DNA TGTGCCAGCAGCCAAGGGACAGGCTGGGGCACAGATACGCAGTATTTT.

The DNA of the CDR3 is TGTGCCAGCAGTTTACGAAACAGTGTGGGCTACACCTTC. Translating it yields CASSLRNSVGYTF. The genes are TRBV6-1 and TRBJ1-2; no clear D gene. CDR1 MNHNS and CDR2 SASEGT come from the germline V gene. The CDR3 runs 13 residues. V lost 5 bases and J lost 8, with 15 bases in between.

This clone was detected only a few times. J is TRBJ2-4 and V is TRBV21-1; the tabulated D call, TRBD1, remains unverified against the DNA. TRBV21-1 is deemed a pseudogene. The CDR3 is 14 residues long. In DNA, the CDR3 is TGTGCCAGCAAAGGGACAGGGCGAATGAACATTCAGTACTTC. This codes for CASKGTGRMNIQYF.

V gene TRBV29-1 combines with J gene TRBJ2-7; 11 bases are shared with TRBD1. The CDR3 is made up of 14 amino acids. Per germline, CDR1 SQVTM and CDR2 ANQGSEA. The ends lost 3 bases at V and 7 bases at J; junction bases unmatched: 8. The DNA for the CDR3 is TGCAGCGTTGACTACGGACAGGGGGCTCGTGAGCAGTACTTC. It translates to CSVDYGQGAREQYF.

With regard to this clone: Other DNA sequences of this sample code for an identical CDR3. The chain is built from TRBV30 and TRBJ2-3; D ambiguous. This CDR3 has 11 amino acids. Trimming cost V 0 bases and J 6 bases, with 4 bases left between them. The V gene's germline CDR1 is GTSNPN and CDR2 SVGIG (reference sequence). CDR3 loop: CAWSVPDTQYF. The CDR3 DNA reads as TGTGCCTGGAGTGTACCGGATACGCAGTATTTT.

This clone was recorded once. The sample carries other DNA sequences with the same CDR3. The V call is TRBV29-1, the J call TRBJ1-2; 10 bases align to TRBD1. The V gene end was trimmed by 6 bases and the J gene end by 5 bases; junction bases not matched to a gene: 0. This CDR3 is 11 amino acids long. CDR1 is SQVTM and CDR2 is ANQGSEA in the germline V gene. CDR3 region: CSVGQGYGYTF. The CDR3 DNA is TGCAGCGTGGGACAGGGGTATGGCTACACCTTC. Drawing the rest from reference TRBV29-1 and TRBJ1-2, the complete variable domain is SAVISQKPSRDICQRGTSLTIQCQVDSQVTMMFWYRQQPGQSLTLIATANQGSEATYESGFVIDKFPISRPNLTFSTLTVSNMSPEDSSIYLCSVGQGYGYTFGSGTRLTVV.

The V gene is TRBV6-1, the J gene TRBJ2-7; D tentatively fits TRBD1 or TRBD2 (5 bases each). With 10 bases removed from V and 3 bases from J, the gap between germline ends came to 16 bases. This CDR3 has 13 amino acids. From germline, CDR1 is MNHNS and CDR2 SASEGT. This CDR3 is CAILRDGRYEQYF. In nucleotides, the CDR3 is TGTGCCATCCTCCGGGACGGGCGCTACGAGCAGTACTTC.